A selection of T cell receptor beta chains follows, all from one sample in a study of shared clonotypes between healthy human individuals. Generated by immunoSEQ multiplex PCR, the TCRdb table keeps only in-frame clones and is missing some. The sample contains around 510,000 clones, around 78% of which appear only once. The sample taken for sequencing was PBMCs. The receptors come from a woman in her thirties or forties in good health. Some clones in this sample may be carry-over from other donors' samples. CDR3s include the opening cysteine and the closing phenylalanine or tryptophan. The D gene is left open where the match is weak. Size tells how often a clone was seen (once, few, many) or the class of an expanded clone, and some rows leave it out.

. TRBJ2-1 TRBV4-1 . CASSHPGWNEQFF TGCGCCAGCAGCCATCCTGGGTGGAATGAGCAGTTCTTC
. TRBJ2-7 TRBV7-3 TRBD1 CASSSDRVGEQYF TGTGCCAGCAGCTCCGACAGGGTAGGCGAGCAGTACTTC
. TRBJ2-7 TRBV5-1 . CASSSGVSDEQYF TGCGCCAGCAGCTCGGGAGTTAGCGACGAGCAGTACTTC
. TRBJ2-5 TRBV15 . CATSRDLANQQTQYF TGTGCCACCAGCAGAGATTTGGCTAACCAACAGACCCAGTACTTC
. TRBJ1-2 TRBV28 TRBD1 CASSFLQGGRGYTF TGTGCCAGCAGTTTCTTACAGGGGGGTCGTGGCTACACCTTC
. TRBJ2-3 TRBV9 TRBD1 CASSVDATTVGGADTQYF TGTGCCAGCAGCGTAGACGCGACTACTGTAGGGGGCGCAGATACGCAGTATTTT
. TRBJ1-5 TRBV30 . CAWGMGGGNQPQHF TGTGCCTGGGGAATGGGGGGAGGCAATCAGCCCCAGCATTTT
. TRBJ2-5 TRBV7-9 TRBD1 CASSLGQVEETQYF TGTGCCAGCAGCTTGGGACAGGTGGAAGAGACCCAGTACTTC
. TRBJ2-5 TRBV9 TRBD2 CASSVASGRRETQYF TGTGCCAGCAGCGTAGCTAGCGGGAGAAGGGAGACCCAGTACTTC
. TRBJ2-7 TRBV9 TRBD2 CASSRDLAAALGEQYF TGTGCCAGCAGCAGAGACCTAGCGGCCGCCTTGGGGGAGCAGTACTTC
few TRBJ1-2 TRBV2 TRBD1 CASSRQGGGYGYTF TGTGCCAGCAGTCGACAGGGGGGCGGGTATGGCTACACCTTC
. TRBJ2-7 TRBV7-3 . CASSPSAASYEQYF TGTGCCAGCAGCCCTAGCGCAGCTTCCTACGAGCAGTACTTC
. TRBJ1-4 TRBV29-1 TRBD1 CSVPGQVGEKLFF TGCAGCGTTCCGGGACAGGTCGGAGAAAAACTGTTTTTT
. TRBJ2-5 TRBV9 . CASSEGQAVRETQYF TGTGCCAGCAGCGAGGGGCAGGCGGTGCGAGAGACCCAGTACTTC
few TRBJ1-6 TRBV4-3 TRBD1 CASSLSGGTSPLHF TGCGCCAGCAGCCTTTCAGGGGGAACTTCACCCCTCCACTTT
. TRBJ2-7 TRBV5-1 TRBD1 CASSQRQGANEQYF TGCGCCAGCAGCCAAAGACAGGGGGCTAATGAGCAGTACTTC
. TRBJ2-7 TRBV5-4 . CASSLAPGEQYF TGTGCCAGCAGCTTGGCGCCTGGCGAGCAGTACTTC
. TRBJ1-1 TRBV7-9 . CASSLDVGLAEAFF TGTGCCAGCAGCTTAGACGTGGGTCTGGCTGAAGCTTTCTTT
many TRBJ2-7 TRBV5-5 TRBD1 CASSPRQGSREQYF TGTGCCAGCAGCCCACGACAGGGCTCTCGGGAGCAGTACTTC
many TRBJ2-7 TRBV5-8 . CASSLQGSYEQYF TGTGCCAGCAGCTTGCAGGGCTCCTACGAGCAGTACTTC